Detailed here is one T cell receptor beta chain. The data derive from a study of T cell changes during pregnancy in multiple sclerosis. Germline loops: CDR1 SNHLY, CDR2 FYNNEI. V was clipped by 5 bases and J by 6 bases; unmatched bases: 9. This CDR3 spans 16 amino acids. Using immunoSEQ multiplex PCR, the repertoire was profiled, and TCRdb retains in-frame clones only, with some absent. The sample contains around 60,000 clones, around 93% of which appear only once. Source: CD4+ T cells from peripheral blood mononuclear cells, taken before pregnancy. V and J are TRBV2 and TRBJ2-1; 11 bases fit TRBD2. This receptor was taken from a female donor with multiple sclerosis, enrolled in a pregnancy study. CDR3 DNA sequence: TGTGCCAGCAGTCCCAACGGACTAGCGGGTTTCAATGAGCAGTTCTTC. It encodes CASSPNGLAGFNEQFF.